This entry features one T cell receptor beta chain sequence. Its antigen is currently unknown. These data come from a study of blood T cells in healthy people across ages. Findings of the study overall: Diversity figures derived from one million T cells were judged to underestimate the true value.

A second PCR, run for about 7 to 11 cycles, used a sample-barcoded 5' primer plus a J-beta primer mix. Using its own MiXCR run on the 5' RACE reads, TCRdb lists one record per CDR3 protein. The data hold hundreds of thousands of distinct CDR3 sequences, with approximately 59% observed a single time. V dropped 6 bases and J dropped 5; count of bases not matched to a gene: 7. The CDR3 runs 14 residues. Per germline, CDR1 MDHEN and CDR2 SYDVKM. The chain joins TRBV28 to TRBJ2-1; 7 bases are shared with TRBD2. Specimen: blood. This TCR came from a young man in good health. The chain's CDR3 is CASRPSGDHNEQFF. The CDR3 DNA sequence: TGTGCCAGCAGACCCAGCGGGGATCACAATGAGCAGTTCTTC.